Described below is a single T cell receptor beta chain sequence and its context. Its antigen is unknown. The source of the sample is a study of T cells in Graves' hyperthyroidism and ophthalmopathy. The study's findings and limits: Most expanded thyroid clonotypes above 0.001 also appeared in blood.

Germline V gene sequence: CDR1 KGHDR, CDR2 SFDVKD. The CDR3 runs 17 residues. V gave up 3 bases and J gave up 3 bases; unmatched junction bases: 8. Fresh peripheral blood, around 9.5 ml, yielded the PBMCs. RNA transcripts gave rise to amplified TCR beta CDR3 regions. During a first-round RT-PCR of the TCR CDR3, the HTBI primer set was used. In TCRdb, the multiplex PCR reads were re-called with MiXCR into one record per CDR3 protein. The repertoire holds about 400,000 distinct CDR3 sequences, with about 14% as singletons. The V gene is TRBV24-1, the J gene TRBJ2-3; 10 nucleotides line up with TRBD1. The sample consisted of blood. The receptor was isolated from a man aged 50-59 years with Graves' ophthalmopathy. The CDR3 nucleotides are TGTGCCACCAGTGATCCGACAGGGGGCGTTGGTACAGATACGCAGTATTTT. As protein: CATSDPTGGVGTDTQYF.